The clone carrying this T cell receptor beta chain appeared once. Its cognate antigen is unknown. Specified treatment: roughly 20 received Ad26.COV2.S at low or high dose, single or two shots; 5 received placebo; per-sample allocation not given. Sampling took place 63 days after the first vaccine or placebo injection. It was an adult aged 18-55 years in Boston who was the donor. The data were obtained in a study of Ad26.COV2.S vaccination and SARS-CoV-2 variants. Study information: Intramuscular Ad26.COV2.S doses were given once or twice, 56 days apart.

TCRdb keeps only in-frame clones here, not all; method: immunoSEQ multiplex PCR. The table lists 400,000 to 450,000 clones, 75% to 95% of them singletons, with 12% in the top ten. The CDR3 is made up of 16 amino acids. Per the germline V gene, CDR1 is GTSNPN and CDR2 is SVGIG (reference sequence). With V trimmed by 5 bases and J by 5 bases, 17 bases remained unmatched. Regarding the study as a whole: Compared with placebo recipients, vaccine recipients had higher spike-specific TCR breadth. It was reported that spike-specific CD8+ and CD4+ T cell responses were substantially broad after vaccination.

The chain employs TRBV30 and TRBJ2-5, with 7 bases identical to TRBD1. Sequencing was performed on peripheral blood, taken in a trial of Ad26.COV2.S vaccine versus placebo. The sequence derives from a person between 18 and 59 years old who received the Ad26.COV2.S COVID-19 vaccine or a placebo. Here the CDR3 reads CAWQGRRAGGTETQYF. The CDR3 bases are TGTGCCTGGCAAGGCCGTCGGGCAGGGGGAACGGAGACCCAGTACTTC.